This entry lists 8 T cell receptor beta chains sequenced from one sample in a study of Ad26.COV2.S vaccination and SARS-CoV-2 variants. Data came from immunoSEQ multiplex PCR; TCRdb stores just in-frame clones and leaves some out. The data hold hundreds of thousands of clones, with 70% to 90% observed a single time. Noted treatment: some 20 received Ad26.COV2.S at low or high dose, single or two shots; about 5 received placebo; per-sample allocation not given. Collection of the samples took place on day 63 after the first injection of vaccine or placebo. Sequencing was performed on peripheral blood, taken in a trial of Ad26.COV2.S vaccine versus placebo. The receptors stem from a person aged 18-65 years who received the Ad26.COV2.S COVID-19 vaccine or a placebo.

This clone was seen a single time. The V call is TRBV11-2, the J call TRBJ2-3; 9 positions match TRBD1. Germline V lookup: CDR1 SGHAT, CDR2 FQNNGV. V gave up 5 bases and J gave up 4 bases; unmatched junction bases: 7. The CDR3 is 15 amino acids. Here the CDR3 DNA reads TGTGCCAGCAGCAAAGGACAGGGGAGTTCAGATACGCAGTATTTT. Translation gives CASSKGQGSSDTQYF.

The rearrangement joins TRBV5-5 to TRBJ2-6; 12 nucleotides agree with TRBD1. Germline loops: CDR1 SGHKS, CDR2 YYEKEE (reference sequence). This CDR3 region has 18 residues. After removal of 4 bases from V and 1 base from J, the junction contained 6 bases not matched to a gene. The CDR3 region has the DNA TGTGCCAGCAGCGACCGGGACAGGGGGCCGTCTGGGGCCAACGTCCTGACTTTC. Amino acids: CASSDRDRGPSGANVLTF.

The chain couples TRBV5-4 to TRBJ1-6; TRBD1 matches at 9 bases. Germline assignment: CDR1 SGHNT and CDR2 YYREEE (reference sequence). V gave up 0 bases and J gave up 8 bases; unmatched junction bases: 9. CDR3 length equals 17 residues. The CDR3 region is CASSLGPRTGEDSPLHF. CDR3 coding DNA: TGTGCCAGCAGCTTGGGGCCCCGGACAGGGGAGGATTCACCCCTCCACTTT.

The chain's CDR3 is CASSLGAGVGETQYF. As DNA, the CDR3 is TGTGCCAGCAGCTTAGGAGCGGGAGTTGGAGAGACCCAGTACTTC. V gene TRBV13 combines with J gene TRBJ2-5, with 8 bases that match TRBD2. This CDR3 spans 15 amino acids. Germline CDR1 is PRHDT and CDR2 is FYEKMQ (reference sequence). Trimming cost V 0 bases and J 4 bases; bases outside gene matches: 4.

The chain recombines TRBV6-1 with TRBJ2-3, with 7 bases that match TRBD2. Germline lookup yields CDR1 MNHNS and CDR2 SASEGT. The CDR3 length is 16 residues. The V gene end was trimmed by 1 base and the J gene end by 1 base; junction bases not matched to a gene: 5. The CDR3 loop is CASSEGVSGGTDTQYF. The CDR3 DNA sequence: TGTGCCAGCAGTGAAGGGGTGAGCGGGGGCACAGATACGCAGTATTTT.

The chain is built from TRBV27 and TRBJ2-7; 9 nucleotides match TRBD2. The CDR3 has 15 amino acids. The V segment lost 0 bases and the J segment 2 bases; nucleotides outside the gene matches: 2. From germline, CDR1 is MNHEY and CDR2 SMNVEV (reference sequence). The CDR3 region is CASSLSTSGTYEQYF. In DNA, the CDR3 is TGTGCCAGCAGTTTATCGACTAGCGGTACCTACGAGCAGTACTTC.

The rearrangement uses TRBV6-5 and TRBJ1-2; D is perhaps TRBD1 (6 bases). V was clipped by 7 bases and J by 4 bases, with 19 bases between them. Germline lookup yields CDR1 MNHEY and CDR2 SVGAGI. CDR3 length equals 15 residues. This CDR3 reads CASILKGGGIYGYTF. The CDR3 region has the DNA TGTGCCAGCATCCTGAAGGGGGGGGGCATCTATGGCTACACCTTC.

V and J are TRBV6-2 or TRBV6-3 and TRBJ1-1; D gene ambiguous. This CDR3 has 16 amino acids. In germline, CDR1 is MNHEY, CDR2 SVGEGT. The germline V and J ends were trimmed by 0 bases and 1 base, with 12 bases remaining between them. CDR3 coding DNA: TGTGCCAGCAGTTACTCGACGGTAGCCGGGAACACTGAAGCTTTCTTT. It encodes CASSYSTVAGNTEAFF.